A single sample is the source of the 19 T cell receptor beta chains below, sequenced in a study of identical twins. TCRdb reprocessed the 5' RACE reads with MiXCR, giving one entry per CDR3 protein. The sample has roughly 290,000 distinct CDR3 sequences, more than 8% seen once. The sample was also reused in another study, on yellow fever vaccine responses in identical twins.

The sample consisted of CD8+ T cells sorted from blood. All receptors come from a woman between 18 and 30 years old in good health.

The table lists this clonotype with many counts. The chain uses TRBV5-1 and TRBJ1-3; weak D call: TRBD1 (5 bases). This CDR3 has 18 amino acids. V was shortened by 4 bases and J by 0 bases, with 20 bases between the two germline ends. Germline V gene sequence: CDR1 SGHRS, CDR2 YFSETQ. The CDR3 spells CASSPGAYRGDSGNTIYF. CDR3 DNA: TGCGCCAGCAGCCCCGGGGCCTACCGAGGCGACTCTGGAAACACCATATATTTT.

There are a few counts of this clonotype. The chain uses TRBV6-2 or TRBV6-3 and TRBJ1-1; D gene uncertain. V was cut by 8 bases and J by 4 bases, with 17 bases left in between. The germline gives CDR1 MNHEY, CDR2 SVGEGT. This CDR3 has 14 amino acids. This CDR3 reads CASYWTPTTTEAFF. The CDR3 DNA is TGTGCCAGCTATTGGACCCCAACCACCACTGAAGCTTTCTTT.

This clonotype was picked up many times. The rearrangement uses TRBV4-2 and TRBJ1-5; D possibly corresponds to TRBD1 (6 bases). The germline CDR1 and CDR2 sequences are LGHNA and YNFKEQ. Trimming took 4 bases from V and 3 from J, leaving 10 bases between them. This CDR3 is 14 amino acids long. CDR3 DNA sequence: TGTGCCAGCAGCCTTGGACAGCTCAATCAGCCCCAGCATTTT. This sequence encodes CASSLGQLNQPQHF.

This clonotype has a handful of counts. The CDR3 loop reads CASSEEGFSYNEQFF. CDR3 DNA: TGTGCCAGCAGTGAAGAGGGGTTCTCCTACAATGAGCAGTTCTTC. This sequence joins TRBV6-1 and TRBJ2-1; possible D gene TRBD1, 5 bases. From germline, CDR1 is MNHNS and CDR2 SASEGT. This CDR3 has 15 amino acids. The V end lost 1 base, the J end lost 0 bases, and 7 bases lay between the germline ends.

This clonotype has at least ten counts. V is TRBV12-3 or TRBV12-4 and J is TRBJ2-5; no clear D gene. The CDR3 is 12 residues long. V shed 4 bases and J shed 5 bases, with 8 bases lying between them. The CDR3 DNA follows: TGTGCCAGCAGTTCACGAGAGGAGACCCAGTACTTC. It codes for CASSSREETQYF.

This clonotype was picked up a small number of times. The chain recombines TRBV28 with TRBJ2-1; 8 nucleotides match TRBD2. After removal of 1 base from V and 5 bases from J, the junction contained 4 bases not matched to a gene. The length of the CDR3 is 15 residues. Per germline, CDR1 MDHEN and CDR2 SYDVKM. In nucleotides, the CDR3 is TGTGCCAGCAGTTTATACGGGGGGGCCCACAATGAGCAGTTCTTC. It is translated as CASSLYGGAHNEQFF.

The chain combines TRBV28 with TRBJ2-5; possibly TRBD1 for D (5 bases). The CDR3 consists of 14 residues. The V gene lost 3 bases and the J gene lost 6 bases, with 14 bases spanning the gap. Per the germline V gene, CDR1 is MDHEN and CDR2 is SYDVKM. CDR3 nucleotides: TGTGCCAGCAGTTTTGAGGCAGGGCCCAAGACCCAGTACTTC. Protein sequence: CASSFEAGPKTQYF.

The chain is built from TRBV3-1 and TRBJ2-7; TRBD1 might be the D (6 bases). The CDR3 has 18 residues. The ends were cut back, 2 bases at V and 3 bases at J, with 23 bases in the middle. Germline V gene lookup returns CDR1 LGHDT and CDR2 YNNKEL (reference sequence). CDR3 DNA sequence: TGTGCCAGCAGCCAATATGTTCTTTCTGGACAGACGTTCTACGAGCAGTACTTC. It specifies CASSQYVLSGQTFYEQYF.

This clonotype occurred a few times. The chain carries TRBV4-3 and TRBJ2-3, with TRBD2 identical over 8 bases. Germline CDR1 and CDR2: LGHNA and YSLEER. V lost 2 bases and J lost 1; bases outside the gene matches: 17. The CDR3 totals 20 residues. The CDR3 loop is CASSQKLGAGEDWRTDTQYF. The CDR3 DNA sequence: TGCGCCAGCAGCCAAAAGTTGGGAGCGGGAGAGGATTGGCGCACAGATACGCAGTATTTT.

In this sample, this clonotype turned up many times. This chain uses TRBV7-9 with TRBJ1-1; the D gene is possibly TRBD1 (5 bases). Trimming left V 3 bases short and J 6 bases short, with 11 bases between. Germline loops: CDR1 SEHNR, CDR2 FQNEAQ (reference sequence). The length of the CDR3 is 13 residues. The CDR3 region has the DNA TGTGCCAGCAGCTTTCCGGGGGTCCCTGAAGCTTTCTTT. Translated, it gives CASSFPGVPEAFF.

V and J are TRBV29-1 and TRBJ2-7, with a possible D match to TRBD2 (5 bases). Trimming removed 5 bases at V and 4 bases at J, with 18 bases between. Germline CDR1 SQVTM, CDR2 ANQGSEA. CDR3 length: 14 residues. In DNA, the CDR3 is TGCAGCGTTCGCCACCCGGACGAGGGTTACGAGCAGTACTTC. Translating it yields CSVRHPDEGYEQYF.

This clonotype was seen more than once but under ten times. This chain joins TRBV15 and TRBJ1-5; D ambiguous. Germline lookup yields CDR1 LNHNV and CDR2 YYDKDF (reference sequence). The CDR3 loop spans 16 amino acids. The V gene lost 0 bases and the J gene lost 4 bases, with 13 bases spanning the gap. The CDR3 coding sequence is TGTGCCACCAGCAGAGATGCGGCAACCGAGAATCAGCCCCAGCATTTT. It translates to CATSRDAATENQPQHF.

This sequence joins TRBV3-1 and TRBJ2-5, with 14 bases lining up with TRBD2. Germline V gives CDR1 LGHDT, CDR2 YNNKEL (reference sequence). The CDR3 is made up of 15 amino acids. J was trimmed by 5 bases and V by 5 bases; bases with no gene match: 4. CDR3 amino acids: CASSAGTSGSETQYF. CDR3 DNA: TGTGCCAGCAGCGCGGGGACTAGCGGGAGTGAGACCCAGTACTTC.

The chain employs TRBV12-5 and TRBJ2-2; a possible D gene is TRBD2 (5 bases). The V and J ends lost 0 bases and 7 bases respectively, with 15 bases between them. Germline V CDR1 and CDR2: LGHNT, FRNRAP. The CDR3 runs to 16 residues. In DNA, the CDR3 is TGTGCTAGTGGTTTGGTACGAGCGGATCATGACGGGGAGCTGTTTTTT. As protein: CASGLVRADHDGELFF.

Concerning this clonotype: The germline gene is not matched at one end of the junction; a read error may be the cause. The chain has TRBV7-7 and TRBJ2-5; 9 bases are a match to TRBD1. The CDR3 contains 16 residues. CDR1 is SSHAT, CDR2 FNYEAQ, per germline (reference sequence). The CDR3 coding sequence is TGTGCTAGCAGCTCGCCCTTGGACAGGGGCCAAGAGACCCAGTACTTC. Translated: CASSSPLDRGQETQYF.

The chain combines TRBV7-8 with TRBJ1-1, with D hard to call. The CDR3 length is 16 residues. Per the germline V gene, CDR1 is SGHVS and CDR2 is FQNEAQ. Trimming removed 5 bases at V and 0 bases at J, with 16 bases between. The CDR3 sequence is CASSTRTAPMNTEAFF. CDR3 DNA: TGTGCCAGCAGCACTCGCACAGCCCCGATGAACACTGAAGCTTTCTTT.

This clonotype was detected many times. The chain links TRBV4-2 to TRBJ1-1, with D unresolved. Germline V lookup: CDR1 LGHNA, CDR2 YNFKEQ. V lost 1 base and J 6 bases, leaving 15 bases between the germline ends. The CDR3 is 15 amino acids. CDR3 DNA: TGTGCCAGCAGCCAAGGGTTGGAGGGAAGCGCTGAAGCTTTCTTT. Its translation: CASSQGLEGSAEAFF.

The CDR3 nucleotides are TGTGCCAGCAGTTTTAGTGGACTAGCGGGAGGTGATGGGGGCACAGATACGCAGTATTTT. Its protein is CASSFSGLAGGDGGTDTQYF. The rearrangement joins TRBV28 to TRBJ2-3; TRBD2 matches 14 bases. V lost 3 bases, J lost 1 base, and 12 bases stayed unmatched. The length of the CDR3 is 20 residues. Germline lookup yields CDR1 MDHEN and CDR2 SYDVKM.

This clonotype has ten or more counts. The chain is built from TRBV7-8 and TRBJ2-3; D remains ambiguous. The CDR3 consists of 15 residues. Trimming stripped 1 base from V and 1 base from J, with 9 bases between. Germline CDR1 and CDR2: SGHVS and FQNEAQ. The CDR3 loop reads CASSLGAGGTDTQYF. CDR3 in DNA: TGTGCCAGCAGCTTAGGGGCAGGAGGCACAGATACGCAGTATTTT.